This T cell receptor beta chain appears in the sequencing data of a study of shared clonotypes between healthy human individuals. Whole-study results and caveats: The researchers took only blood, and tissue repertoires probably look different.

Points on this clone: Its cognate antigen is unknown.

Positively selected for CCR7, the CD45RO-negative cells used as naive CD8 cells excluded terminally differentiated effector memory CD45RA+ cells. TCRdb's table, derived via immunoSEQ multiplex PCR, lists solely in-frame clones and lacks some. The table has fewer than 700,000 clones, 85% to 95% seen once. The sequence derives from a woman aged 30 to 39 in good health. Specimen: naive CD8+ T cells sorted from blood.

This CDR3 is CASRPTGGGNVEQFF. Here the CDR3 DNA reads TGCGCCAGCAGACCCACAGGGGGCGGGAATGTTGAGCAGTTCTTC. The chain carries TRBV4-1 and TRBJ2-1; 9 bases agree with TRBD1. Germline CDR1 reads MGHRA; CDR2 reads YSYEKL. V trimming: 6 bases; J trimming: 9 bases; junction bases outside the gene matches: 12. The CDR3 has 15 amino acids.